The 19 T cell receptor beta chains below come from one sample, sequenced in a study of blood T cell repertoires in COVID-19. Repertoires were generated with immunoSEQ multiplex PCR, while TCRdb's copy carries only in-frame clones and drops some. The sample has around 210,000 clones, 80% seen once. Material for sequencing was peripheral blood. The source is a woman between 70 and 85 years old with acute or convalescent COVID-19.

The CDR3 DNA follows: TGCGCCAGCACCCAGTATCCGGGACTAGCGGGAGACGAGCAGTACTTC. This gives the protein CASTQYPGLAGDEQYF. V gene TRBV10-2 combines with J gene TRBJ2-7, with 14 bases lining up with TRBD2. Trimming took 7 bases from V and 5 from J; bases not matched to a gene: 10. CDR3 length equals 16 residues. Germline CDR1 and CDR2: WSHSY and SAAADI.

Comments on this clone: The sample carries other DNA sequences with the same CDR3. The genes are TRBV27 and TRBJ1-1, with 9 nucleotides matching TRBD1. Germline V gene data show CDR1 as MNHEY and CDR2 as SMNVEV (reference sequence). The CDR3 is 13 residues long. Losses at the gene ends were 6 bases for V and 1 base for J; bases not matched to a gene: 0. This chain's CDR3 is CASRGQGNTEAFF. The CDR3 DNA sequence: TGTGCCAGCAGGGGACAGGGGAACACTGAAGCTTTCTTT.

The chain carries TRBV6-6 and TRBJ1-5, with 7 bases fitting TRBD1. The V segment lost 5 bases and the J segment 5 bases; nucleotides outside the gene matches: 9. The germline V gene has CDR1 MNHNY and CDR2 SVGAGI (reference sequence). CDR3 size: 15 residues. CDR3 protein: CASSATGEAYQPQHF. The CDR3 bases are TGTGCCAGCAGTGCTACAGGGGAAGCGTATCAGCCCCAGCATTTT.

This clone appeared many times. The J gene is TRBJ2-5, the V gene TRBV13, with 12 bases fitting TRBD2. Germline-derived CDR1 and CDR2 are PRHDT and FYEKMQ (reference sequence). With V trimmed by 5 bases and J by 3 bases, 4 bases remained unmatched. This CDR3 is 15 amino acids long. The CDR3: CASSKASGREETQYF. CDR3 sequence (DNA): TGTGCCAGCAGCAAGGCTAGCGGGAGGGAAGAGACCCAGTACTTC.

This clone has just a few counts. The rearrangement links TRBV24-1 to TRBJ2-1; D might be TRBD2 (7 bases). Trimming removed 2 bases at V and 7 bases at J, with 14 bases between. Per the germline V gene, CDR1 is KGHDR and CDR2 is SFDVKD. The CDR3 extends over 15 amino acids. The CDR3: CATSDSGGYWNEQFF. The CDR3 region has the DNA TGTGCCACCAGTGATTCGGGGGGCTACTGGAATGAGCAGTTCTTC.

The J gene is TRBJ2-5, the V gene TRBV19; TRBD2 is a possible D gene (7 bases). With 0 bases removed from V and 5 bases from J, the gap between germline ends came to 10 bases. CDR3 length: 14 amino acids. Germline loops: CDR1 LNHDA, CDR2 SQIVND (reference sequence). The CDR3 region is CASSIDGGQETQYF. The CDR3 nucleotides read TGTGCCAGTAGTATAGACGGGGGGCAGGAGACCCAGTACTTC.

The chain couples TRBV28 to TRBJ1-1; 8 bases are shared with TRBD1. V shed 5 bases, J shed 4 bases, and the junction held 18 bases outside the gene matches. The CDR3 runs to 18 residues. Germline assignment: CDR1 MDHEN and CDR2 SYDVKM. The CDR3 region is CASSPLGQGASGGTEAFF. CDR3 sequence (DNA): TGTGCCAGCAGTCCTTTAGGTCAGGGGGCGTCGGGAGGCACTGAAGCTTTCTTT. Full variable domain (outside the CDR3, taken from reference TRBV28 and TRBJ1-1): DVKVTQSSRYLVKRTGEKVFLECVQDMDHENMFWYRQDPGLGLRLIYFSYDVKMKEKGDIPEGYSVSREKKERFSLILESASTNQTSMYLCASSPLGQGASGGTEAFFGQGTRLTVV.

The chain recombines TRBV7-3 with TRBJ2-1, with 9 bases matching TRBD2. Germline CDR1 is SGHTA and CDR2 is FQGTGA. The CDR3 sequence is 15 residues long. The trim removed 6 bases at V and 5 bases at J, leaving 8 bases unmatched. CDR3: CASRASGTSNNEQFF. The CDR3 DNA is TGTGCCAGCAGGGCCTCTGGGACTAGCAACAATGAGCAGTTCTTC.

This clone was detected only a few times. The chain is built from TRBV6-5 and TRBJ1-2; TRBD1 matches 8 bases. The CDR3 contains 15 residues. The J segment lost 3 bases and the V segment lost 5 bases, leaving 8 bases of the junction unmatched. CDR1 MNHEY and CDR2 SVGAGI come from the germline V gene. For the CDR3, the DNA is TGTGCCAGCAGTAGCCCCCAGGGGGCCGACTATGGCTACACCTTC. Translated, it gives CASSSPQGADYGYTF.

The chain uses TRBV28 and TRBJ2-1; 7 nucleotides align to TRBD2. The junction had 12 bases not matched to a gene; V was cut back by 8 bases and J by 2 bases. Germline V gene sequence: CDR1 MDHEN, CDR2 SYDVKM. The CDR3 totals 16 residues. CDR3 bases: TGTGCCAGCTTTCCTAGCGGAGGGGTGCCCTACAATGAGCAGTTCTTC. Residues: CASFPSGGVPYNEQFF.

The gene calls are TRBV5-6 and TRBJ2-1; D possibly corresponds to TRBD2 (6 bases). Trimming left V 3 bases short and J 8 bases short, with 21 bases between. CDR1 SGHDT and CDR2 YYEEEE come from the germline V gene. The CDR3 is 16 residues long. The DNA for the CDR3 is TGTGCCAGCAGCTGGGGGGTTGGCGCGAGTCGGGATGAGCAGTTCTTC. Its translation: CASSWGVGASRDEQFF.

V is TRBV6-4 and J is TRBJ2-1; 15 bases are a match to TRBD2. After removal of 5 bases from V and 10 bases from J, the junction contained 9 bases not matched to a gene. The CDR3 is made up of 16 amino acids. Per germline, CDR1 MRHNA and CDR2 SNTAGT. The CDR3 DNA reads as TGTGCCAGCAGTCTCGAGGGACTAGCGGGAGGAGGCGAGCAGTTCTTC. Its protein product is CASSLEGLAGGGEQFF.

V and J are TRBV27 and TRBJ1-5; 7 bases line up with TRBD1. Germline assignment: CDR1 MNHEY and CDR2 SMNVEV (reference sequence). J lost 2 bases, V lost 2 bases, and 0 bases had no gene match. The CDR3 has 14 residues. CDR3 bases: TGTGCCAGCAGTTTACAGGGGGGCAATCAGCCCCAGCATTTT. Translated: CASSLQGGNQPQHF.

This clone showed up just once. CDR3 in DNA: TGTGCCAGCAGCCAAGATAGCAGACATAATTCACCCCTCCACTTT. As protein: CASSQDSRHNSPLHF. V gene TRBV3-1 (or the pseudogene TRBV3-2) combines with J gene TRBJ1-6; no clear D. The CDR3 contains 15 residues. Germline V gene data show CDR1 as LGHDT and CDR2 as YNNKEL (reference sequence). Trimming removed 0 bases at V and 5 bases at J, with 8 bases between.

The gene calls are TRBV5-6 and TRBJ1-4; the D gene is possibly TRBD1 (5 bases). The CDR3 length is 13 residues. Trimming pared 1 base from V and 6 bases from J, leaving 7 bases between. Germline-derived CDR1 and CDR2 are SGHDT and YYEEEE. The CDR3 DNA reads TGTGCCAGCAGCTTGACCAGGGATGAAAAACTGTTTTTT. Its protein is CASSLTRDEKLFF.

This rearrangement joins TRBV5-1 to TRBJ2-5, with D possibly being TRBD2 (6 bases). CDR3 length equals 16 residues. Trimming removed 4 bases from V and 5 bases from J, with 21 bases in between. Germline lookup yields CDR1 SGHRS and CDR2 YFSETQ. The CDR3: CASSPGDGRRRETQYF. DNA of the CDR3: TGCGCCAGCAGCCCGGGGGACGGGAGAAGGAGGGAGACCCAGTACTTC. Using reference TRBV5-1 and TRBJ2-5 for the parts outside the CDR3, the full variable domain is KAGVTQTPRYLIKTRGQQVTLSCSPISGHRSVSWYQQTPGQGLQFLFEYFSETQRNKGNFPGRFSGRQFSNSRSEMNVSTLELGDSALYLCASSPGDGRRRETQYFGPGTRLLVL.

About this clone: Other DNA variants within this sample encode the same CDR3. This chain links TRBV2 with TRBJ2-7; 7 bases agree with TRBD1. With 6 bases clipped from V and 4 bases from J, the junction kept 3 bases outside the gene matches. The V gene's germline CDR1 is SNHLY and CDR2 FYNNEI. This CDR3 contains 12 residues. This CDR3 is CASSGQAYEQYF. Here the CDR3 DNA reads TGTGCCAGCAGCGGACAGGCATACGAGCAGTACTTC.

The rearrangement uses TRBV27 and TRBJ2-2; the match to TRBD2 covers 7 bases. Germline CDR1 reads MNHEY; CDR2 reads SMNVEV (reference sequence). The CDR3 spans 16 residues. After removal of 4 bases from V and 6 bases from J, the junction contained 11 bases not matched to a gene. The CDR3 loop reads CASSSTGLLYPGELFF. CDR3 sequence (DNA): TGTGCCAGCAGTTCCACGGGACTACTCTATCCCGGGGAGCTGTTTTTT.

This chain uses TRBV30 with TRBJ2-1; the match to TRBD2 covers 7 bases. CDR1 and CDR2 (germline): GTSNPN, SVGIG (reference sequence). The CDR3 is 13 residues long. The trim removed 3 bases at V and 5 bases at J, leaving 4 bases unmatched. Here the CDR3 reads CAWSGRPDNEQFF. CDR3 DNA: TGTGCCTGGAGCGGGAGGCCGGACAATGAGCAGTTCTTC. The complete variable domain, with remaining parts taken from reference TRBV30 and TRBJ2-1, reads SQTIHQWPATLVQPVGSPLSLECTVEGTSNPNLYWYRQAAGRGLQLLFYSVGIGQISSEVPQNLSASRPQDRQFILSSKKLLLSDSGFYLCAWSGRPDNEQFFGPGTRLTVL.